The 14 T cell receptor beta chains below were found in one sample sequenced in a study of graft-versus-host responses after intestinal transplantation. The antigens these receptors bind are not known. Only in-frame clones appear in the TCRdb table, and some are missing; sequencing was by immunoSEQ multiplex PCR. The data show under 100,000 clones, with about four fifths seen just once and more than 0.8% held by the top ten. Sequencing was performed on unstimulated CD4+ T cells sorted from spleen or lymph node cells, taken before intestinal transplant. These receptors all come from a human donor who received an intestinal transplant.

The CDR3 spells CAWSVASGGQETQYF. CDR3 nucleotides: TGTGCCTGGAGTGTGGCTAGCGGGGGCCAAGAGACCCAGTACTTC. V gene TRBV30 combines with J gene TRBJ2-5; 10 nucleotides agree with TRBD2. This CDR3 is built from 15 residues. CDR1 is GTSNPN, CDR2 SVGIG, per germline (reference sequence). V gave up 0 bases and J gave up 1 base; unmatched junction bases: 2.

Points on this clone: This specimen includes other DNA sequences encoding the same CDR3. The rearrangement joins TRBV2 to TRBJ1-1; no clear D gene. V was cut by 10 bases and J by 11 bases, with 20 bases left in between. Per the germline V gene, CDR1 is SNHLY and CDR2 is FYNNEI. The CDR3 is 12 residues long. Here the CDR3 reads CATLQPLLLAFF. CDR3 sequence (DNA): TGTGCCACACTCCAACCTCTTTTATTGGCTTTCTTT. The complete variable domain, with remaining parts taken from reference TRBV2 and TRBJ1-1, reads EPEVTQTPSHQVTQMGQEVILRCVPISNHLYFYWYRQILGQKVEFLVSFYNNEISEKSEIFDDQFSVERPDGSNFTLKIRSTKLEDSAMYFCATLQPLLLAFFGQGTRLTVV.

The rearrangement uses TRBV5-4 and TRBJ1-2; TRBD1 matches at 7 bases. V shed 4 bases, J shed 0 bases, and the junction held 9 bases outside the gene matches. Looked up from germline, CDR1 is SGHNT and CDR2 is YYREEE (reference sequence). The CDR3 consists of 16 residues. CDR3: CASSQPRQGANYGYTF. CDR3 DNA: TGTGCCAGCAGCCAGCCACGACAGGGAGCTAACTATGGCTACACCTTC.

The chain has TRBV14 and TRBJ2-5; possible D gene TRBD1, 6 bases. V was pared by 3 bases and J by 4 bases, with 12 bases between. Germline CDR1 SGHDN, CDR2 FVKESK. The CDR3 runs to 14 residues. The CDR3 spells CASSQTGRRETQYF. The CDR3 coding sequence is TGTGCCAGCAGCCAGACAGGCAGGAGAGAGACCCAGTACTTC.

The rearrangement joins TRBV18 to TRBJ2-1, with 7 bases identical to TRBD1. The germline V gene has CDR1 KGHSH and CDR2 LQKENI. V gave up 4 bases and J gave up 0 bases; unmatched junction bases: 3. The CDR3 totals 15 residues. Here the CDR3 DNA reads TGTGCCAGCTCACAGGGACAGAGCTCCTACAATGAGCAGTTCTTC. Its translation: CASSQGQSSYNEQFF.

The CDR3 protein is CASSASSSSYNEQFF. CDR3 DNA: TGTGCCAGCAGCGCCTCTTCTAGCTCCTACAATGAGCAGTTCTTC. The rearrangement uses TRBV7-8 and TRBJ2-1, with unresolved D. Between the trimmed V and J ends, which lost 5 bases and 0 bases, there was a span of 11 bases. This CDR3 is built from 15 residues. Germline V gives CDR1 SGHVS, CDR2 FQNEAQ.

The CDR3 region is CASRAGAGDQPQHF. In DNA form, the CDR3 reads TGTGCCAGCAGAGCAGGGGCTGGCGATCAGCCCCAGCATTTT. The chain combines TRBV6-1 with TRBJ1-5; D is possibly TRBD1 (6 bases). CDR1 is MNHNS, CDR2 SASEGT, per germline. The CDR3 extends over 14 amino acids. The germline V and J ends were trimmed by 6 bases and 5 bases, with 14 bases remaining between them.

This sequence joins TRBV28 and TRBJ2-5; D gene uncertain. The CDR3 has 12 residues. In germline, CDR1 is MDHEN, CDR2 SYDVKM. Trimming removed 8 bases at V and 1 base at J, with 8 bases between. The CDR3 nucleotides are TGTGCCAGCGGCCGTCTCCAAGAGACCCAGTACTTC. It specifies CASGRLQETQYF.

This clone was counted only a few times. The chain employs TRBV28 and TRBJ2-7; 9 bases map to TRBD1. V gave up 5 bases and J gave up 3 bases; unmatched junction bases: 11. Germline CDR1 is MDHEN and CDR2 is SYDVKM. This CDR3 has 16 amino acids. CDR3 sequence reads: CASSPAGTGSFYEQYF. In nucleotides, the CDR3 is TGTGCCAGCAGTCCCGCGGGGACAGGGAGTTTCTACGAGCAGTACTTC.

The J gene is TRBJ2-1, the V gene TRBV5-1; D is possibly TRBD1 (5 bases). V lost 5 bases to trimming and J lost 15 bases, with 18 bases between them. The CDR3 is made up of 12 amino acids. Germline CDR1 is SGHRS and CDR2 is YFSETQ. CDR3 coding DNA: TGCGCCAGCAGTCGTACACAGGAGAGGCTGTTCTTC. Translation: CASSRTQERLFF.

The chain is built from TRBV6-1 and TRBJ2-5, with D possibly matching TRBD1 (6 bases). CDR1 and CDR2 from the germline V gene are MNHNS and SASEGT. The V and J ends lost 2 bases and 11 bases respectively, with 18 bases between them. The CDR3 spans 14 residues. CDR3 region: CASSEPGQLLEQYF. For the CDR3, the DNA is TGTGCCAGCAGTGAACCCGGACAGTTACTAGAGCAGTACTTC.

The chain couples TRBV28 to TRBJ1-2; 7 nucleotides match TRBD1. The junction had 9 bases not matched to a gene; V was cut back by 7 bases and J by 4 bases. Germline V gene sequence: CDR1 MDHEN, CDR2 SYDVKM. The CDR3 consists of 14 residues. The chain's CDR3 is CASTEGTAAYGYTF. CDR3 bases: TGTGCCAGCACCGAAGGGACAGCGGCCTATGGCTACACCTTC.

V gene TRBV5-6 combines with J gene TRBJ2-1, with 8 bases matching TRBD1. J gave up 7 bases and V 2 bases, and 11 bases lay outside the gene matches. The CDR3 is 16 residues long. Germline V gene lookup returns CDR1 SGHDT and CDR2 YYEEEE. The CDR3 sequence is CASSFNRDRSYNEQFF. The CDR3 DNA reads as TGTGCCAGCAGCTTTAACCGGGACAGGTCGTATAATGAGCAGTTCTTC.

The CDR3 is CASSSRTGGGQETQYF. DNA of the CDR3: TGTGCCAGCAGCTCCCGTACAGGGGGTGGTCAAGAGACCCAGTACTTC. The V and J genes are TRBV7-8 and TRBJ2-5; 8 bases are shared with TRBD1. V lost 4 bases to trimming and J lost 2 bases; unmatched junction nucleotides: 9. The CDR3 has 16 amino acids. Germline V gene data show CDR1 as SGHVS and CDR2 as FQNEAQ.